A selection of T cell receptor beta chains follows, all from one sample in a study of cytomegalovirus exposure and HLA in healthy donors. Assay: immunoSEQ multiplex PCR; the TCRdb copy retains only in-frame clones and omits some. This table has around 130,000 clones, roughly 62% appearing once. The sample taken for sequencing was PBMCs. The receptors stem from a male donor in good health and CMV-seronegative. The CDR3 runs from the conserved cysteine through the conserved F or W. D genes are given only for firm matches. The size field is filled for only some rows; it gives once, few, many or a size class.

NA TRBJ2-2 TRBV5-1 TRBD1 CASSLFDRGTGELFF TGCGCCAGCAGCTTGTTTGACAGGGGCACCGGGGAGCTGTTTTTT
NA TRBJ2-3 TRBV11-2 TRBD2 CASSLQAGASTDTQYF TGTGCCAGCAGCCTCCAAGCGGGGGCGAGCACAGATACGCAGTATTTT
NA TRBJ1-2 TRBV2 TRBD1 CASRADRAYDGYTF TGTGCCAGCAGAGCCGACAGGGCTTACGATGGCTACACCTTC
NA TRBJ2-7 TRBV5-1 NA CASSLEQGSSYEQYF TGCGCCAGCAGCTTGGAACAGGGATCGTCCTACGAGCAGTACTTC
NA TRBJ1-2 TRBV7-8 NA CASSLDLEKYYGYTF TGTGCCAGCAGCTTAGATCTGGAGAAGTACTATGGCTACACCTTC
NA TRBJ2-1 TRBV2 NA CASNRLPISSSYNEQFF TGTGCCAGCAACCGACTGCCCATCTCCAGCTCCTACAATGAGCAGTTCTTC
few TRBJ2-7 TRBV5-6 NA CASSLAFPPYEQYF TGTGCCAGCAGCTTGGCCTTCCCCCCTTACGAGCAGTACTTC
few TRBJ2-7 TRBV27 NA CASKATGVEQYF TGTGCCAGCAAGGCTACAGGCGTCGAGCAGTACTTC
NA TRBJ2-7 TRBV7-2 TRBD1 CASSLVTGGAYEQYF TGTGCCAGCAGCTTAGTGACAGGGGGCGCCTACGAGCAGTACTTC
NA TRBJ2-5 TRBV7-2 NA CASSLTSGLAWETQYF TGTGCCAGCAGCTTAACATCCGGCCTAGCGTGGGAGACCCAGTACTTC
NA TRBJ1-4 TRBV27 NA CASSLDSATNEKLFF TGTGCCAGCAGTTTGGACAGTGCAACTAATGAAAAACTGTTTTTT
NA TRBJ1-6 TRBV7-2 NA CASSSLNSPLHF TGTGCCAGCAGCTCTCTAAATTCACCCCTCCACTTT
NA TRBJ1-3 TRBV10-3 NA CAIRETENGNTIYF TGTGCCATCAGGGAGACAGAGAATGGAAACACCATATATTTT
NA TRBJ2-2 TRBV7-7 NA CASSSPRGNTGELFF TGTGCCAGCAGCTCCCCACGGGGGAACACCGGGGAGCTGTTTTTT
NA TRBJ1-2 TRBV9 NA CASSDRAGYGYTF TGTGCCAGCAGCGACAGGGCGGGCTATGGCTACACCTTC
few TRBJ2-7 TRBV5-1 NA CASSLVAGPTYEQYF TGCGCCAGCAGCTTGGTCGCGGGACCTACCTACGAGCAGTACTTC
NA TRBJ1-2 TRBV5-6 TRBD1 CASDRTGEGYTF TGTGCCAGCGATAGGACAGGGGAGGGCTACACCTTC
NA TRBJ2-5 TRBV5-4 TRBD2 CASSSGTSGGRQETQYF TGTGCCAGCAGCTCCGGGACTAGCGGGGGCCGCCAAGAGACCCAGTACTTC
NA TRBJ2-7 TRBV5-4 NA CASSLAVGVPLYEQYF TGTGCCAGCAGCTTGGCCGTCGGGGTACCCCTCTACGAGCAGTACTTC
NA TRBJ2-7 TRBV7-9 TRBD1 CASSLRRRWDRGDEQYF TGTGCCAGCAGCTTGAGGAGGAGATGGGACAGGGGCGACGAGCAGTACTTC
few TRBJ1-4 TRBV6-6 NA CASRGGGEREKLFF TGTGCCAGCCGGGGAGGAGGGGAAAGGGAAAAACTGTTTTTT
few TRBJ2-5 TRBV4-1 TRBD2 CASSQGLAGSQETQYF TGCGCCAGCAGCCAAGGGTTAGCGGGGTCCCAAGAGACCCAGTACTTC